A selection of T cell receptor beta chains follows, all from one sample in a study of blood T cell repertoires in COVID-19. The repertoire was sequenced with immunoSEQ multiplex PCR; TCRdb's copy has only in-frame clones and lacks some. Of about 480,000 clones detected, more than 85% appear once; the ten largest clones hold 4% to 5.5%. Material for sequencing was peripheral blood. The receptor set was obtained from a woman aged 25-40 years with acute or convalescent COVID-19. CDR3s leave out the opening cysteine and the closing phenylalanine or tryptophan. A D gene is named only where the DNA matches it firmly.

-	TRBV30	TRBJ1-5	AWSLSTGQPQH
-	TRBV4-1	TRBJ1-5	ASSQDAPASSQPQH
TRBD2	TRBV4-2	TRBJ2-1	ASSPKWGTSPHEQF
-	TRBV3-1/TRBV3-2	TRBJ1-6	ASSQGRLDGNSPLH
-	TRBV7-9	TRBJ1-5	ASSEARDYQPQH
TRBD2	TRBV6-5	TRBJ2-1	ASAFRPAGYNEQF
-	TRBV9	TRBJ2-3	ASSVDIIRAEGGTQY
TRBD1	TRBV2	TRBJ2-2	ASRGTGRNTGELF
-	TRBV5-4	TRBJ2-7	ASSTDVQYEQY
-	TRBV6-5	TRBJ1-1	ASEGQSGEAF
-	TRBV18	TRBJ2-1	ASSLTNEQF
-	TRBV15	TRBJ1-3	ATSRDNSGNTIY
-	TRBV6-5	TRBJ1-2	ASSYLSGANYGYT
-	TRBV12-3/TRBV12-4	TRBJ1-1	ASSPRSNTEAF
-	TRBV27	TRBJ1-6	ASSFFVGNSPLH
-	TRBV9	TRBJ1-1	ASSQGPESSEAF
-	TRBV30	TRBJ1-6	AWSNQAQGKSPLH
-	TRBV10-2	TRBJ2-1	ASTKGGLVWEQF
-	TRBV5-8	TRBJ1-2	ASSLLPGNYGYT
-	TRBV4-1	TRBJ1-6	ASSQGLDEVRPLH
TRBD2	TRBV4-1	TRBJ2-5	ASSQVSGTSKETQY
TRBD1	TRBV29-1	TRBJ2-7	SVEINRGNEQY